This T cell receptor beta chain was recovered during a study of T cell responses to AZD1222 COVID-19 vaccine. Overall study: The analysis combined second doses at about 4 or about 12 weeks. Study-level points and caveats: The donor group comprised mostly white British people and more females; the analysis possibly underestimated clonal diversity. Among AZD1222 vaccinees, only five or six were seropositive at baseline.

Only in-frame clones appear in the TCRdb table, and some are missing; sequencing was by immunoSEQ multiplex PCR. The repertoire holds around 170,000 clones, with 80% to 95% as singletons. Remarks on this clone: The target antigen is unknown.

This CDR3 contains 13 residues. V lost 3 bases and J lost 10; bases outside the gene matches: 7. Germline CDR1 reads LNHDA; CDR2 reads SQIVND (reference sequence). The sample consisted of peripheral blood, taken on day 0 of AZD1222 vaccination. The clonotype comes from an adult in good health. V is TRBV19 and J is TRBJ2-7; 9 positions agree with TRBD1. CDR3 in amino acids: CASSIRDRADQYF. CDR3 DNA sequence: TGTGCCAGTAGTATCCGGGACAGGGCTGATCAGTACTTC.